The clone carrying this T cell receptor beta chain was observed a handful of times. The data belong to a study of identical twins. TCRdb processed the 5' RACE reads anew with MiXCR; each CDR3 protein has one entry. Of some 500,000 distinct CDR3 sequences detected, approximately 15% appear once; the ten largest clones hold about 0.52%. Per the germline V gene, CDR1 is SGHDT and CDR2 is YYEEEE. CDR3 length: 15 residues. Unmatched junction bases numbered 9, after V lost 4 bases and J lost 7 bases. The sample was also reused in another study, on yellow fever vaccine responses in identical twins.

Sequenced sample: CD4+ T cells sorted from blood. The receptor was derived from a woman younger than 30 in good health. The J gene is TRBJ1-2, the V gene TRBV5-6; TRBD1 matches at 11 bases. As DNA, the CDR3 is TGTGCCAGCAGCCGGGACAGGGGGACCACAGGTGGCTACACCTTC. This codes for CASSRDRGTTGGYTF.